The text below deals with one T cell receptor beta chain. Its antigen remains unidentified. This CDR3 is built from 15 residues. Per germline, CDR1 DFQATT and CDR2 SNEGSKA (reference sequence). V shed 1 base and J shed 5 bases, with 15 bases lying between them. The data stem from a study of regulatory T cells in long-lasting Graves disease. Noted time point: persistent/refractory GD, antithyroid drugs over 5 years with positive TRAb. Construction of the TCR library relied on RNA isolated from PBMCs. CDR3-region Arm-PCR and iRepertoire HTBI primers produced the TCR beta libraries. Under the authors' procedure: Gene usage covered approximately 60 TRBV and more than twelve TRBJ segments. TCRdb recomputed calls from the multiplex PCR reads with MiXCR, one row per CDR3 protein. The V and J calls shown here were made by TCRdb, not taken from the authors' results. The repertoire includes a few hundred thousand distinct CDR3 sequences, roughly 20% of them detected once, and less than 30% sits in the top ten.

General study results and limits: Owing to a sample size that was small, accuracy may have been reduced. Repertoires from persistent disease leaned toward TRBV28, TRBJ1-2 and TRBJ2-5.

The chain carries TRBV20-1 and TRBJ2-4; no clear D. This sample comprised peripheral blood mononuclear cells (PBMCs), obtained when the disease was refractory, from a patient treated with antithyroid drugs. This TCR was recovered from a woman between 40 and 50 years old with Graves disease. In DNA form, the CDR3 reads TGCAGTGCTAGAGTGGCCCCTGGTGTCGAAAACATTCAGTACTTC. Its translation: CSARVAPGVENIQYF.